This is a list of T cell receptor beta chains from one sample in a study of regulatory T cells in long-lasting Graves disease. TCRdb re-analysed the multiplex PCR reads in MiXCR, keeping a single row per CDR3 protein. This sample has around 500,000 distinct CDR3 sequences, with about 12% found just once. The sample also formed part of further work on T cells in Graves' hyperthyroidism and ophthalmopathy.

Here the sequenced sample was peripheral blood mononuclear cells (PBMCs), taken at new diagnosis, from a patient treated with antithyroid drugs. The receptors derive from a woman aged 25 to 45 with Graves disease. Both conserved end residues are part of each CDR3. D genes are given only for firm matches. A row's size may be missing; if present it is once, few, many or a size class.

CDR3 DNA,CDR3 protein,D gene,V gene,J gene,clone size
TGTGCCATCAGTGGACAGCCGAACACTGAAGCTTTCTTT,CAISGQPNTEAFF,.,TRBV10-3,TRBJ1-1,many
TGTGCCACCAGTAGGAAAGGGACGGTGGGGTTTTTATCCTACGAGCAGTACTTC,CATSRKGTVGFLSYEQYF,.,TRBV15,TRBJ2-7,few
TGTGCCAGCAGTTTGAATCAAGTAGGCTTGGGCGAGCAGTACTTC,CASSLNQVGLGEQYF,.,TRBV28,TRBJ2-7,.
TGTGCCAGTAGTGAACAGGGTAGAGCGGGAGCTTTCTTT,CASSEQGRAGAFF,.,TRBV19,TRBJ1-1,.
TGCAGTGCTAGAGATGGGGGGGCTCAAGAGACCCAGTACTTC,CSARDGGAQETQYF,.,TRBV20-1,TRBJ2-5,many
TGTGCCAGCAGTTTGCAAATTACCCCCTACGAGCAGTACTTC,CASSLQITPYEQYF,.,TRBV28,TRBJ2-7,many
TGCAGTGCTGTATCGACGCCGGGACTAGCGGGAGTTGACTACAATGAGCAGTTCTTC,CSAVSTPGLAGVDYNEQFF,TRBD2,TRBV20-1,TRBJ2-1,.
TGTGCCAGCAGCCGTCAGGGCGACGCTTGGTACAATGAGCAGTTCTTC,CASSRQGDAWYNEQFF,.,TRBV6-1,TRBJ2-1,many
TGCGCCAGCAGCCGGACTAGCGGAGGCACAGATACGCAGTATTTT,CASSRTSGGTDTQYF,TRBD2,TRBV4-1,TRBJ2-3,many
TGTGCCAGCAGTCGAGGCTCCGATCCCCTATACTTC,CASSRGSDPLYF,.,TRBV9,TRBJ2-5,few
TGTGCCACCAGCAGAGAGTGGGGACAGGACGAGCAGTACTTC,CATSREWGQDEQYF,TRBD1,TRBV15,TRBJ2-7,many
TGTGCCATCAGTGCGTGGGCGGGAGGTACGACGAACACCGGGGAGCTGTTTTTT,CAISAWAGGTTNTGELFF,TRBD2,TRBV10-3,TRBJ2-2,.
TGCGCCAGCAGCCATCAAGATACGCAGTATTTT,CASSHQDTQYF,.,TRBV4-1,TRBJ2-3,many
TGTGCCAGCAGCCAAGATCTGCCTAGTGTCGGTGAGCAGTTCTTC,CASSQDLPSVGEQFF,.,TRBV3-1,TRBJ2-1,many
TGTGCCAGCAGCATGAGGGGGGAGGTGAGCGAGCAGTACTTC,CASSMRGEVSEQYF,.,TRBV3-1,TRBJ2-7,.
TGTGCCAGCCGAACAGGGGGCGGTGAGACCCAGTACTTC,CASRTGGGETQYF,TRBD1,TRBV12-3/TRBV12-4,TRBJ2-5,many
TGTGCCAGCAGCGAACACAGGGGTCGTTCCTACGAGCAGTACTTC,CASSEHRGRSYEQYF,TRBD1,TRBV2,TRBJ2-7,many
TGTGCCAGCTCACCAAAGGGACTAGCGGGAGATATCGAGCAGTACTTC,CASSPKGLAGDIEQYF,TRBD2,TRBV18,TRBJ2-7,.
TGTGCCAGCAGCGGGTCGGTGGCGACCGGAAACATTCAGTACTTC,CASSGSVATGNIQYF,.,TRBV3-1,TRBJ2-4,many
TGTGCCAGCAGGCCCTCTGGGGCCAACGTCCTGACTTTC,CASRPSGANVLTF,.,TRBV14,TRBJ2-6,few
TGTGCCACCAGCAGAACTGGGGGGCCCTACAATGAGCAGTTCTTC,CATSRTGGPYNEQFF,.,TRBV15,TRBJ2-1,many
TGTGCTAGTGGTGCGGGTAGGACCTCCAATGAGCAGTTCTTC,CASGAGRTSNEQFF,.,TRBV12-5,TRBJ2-1,many